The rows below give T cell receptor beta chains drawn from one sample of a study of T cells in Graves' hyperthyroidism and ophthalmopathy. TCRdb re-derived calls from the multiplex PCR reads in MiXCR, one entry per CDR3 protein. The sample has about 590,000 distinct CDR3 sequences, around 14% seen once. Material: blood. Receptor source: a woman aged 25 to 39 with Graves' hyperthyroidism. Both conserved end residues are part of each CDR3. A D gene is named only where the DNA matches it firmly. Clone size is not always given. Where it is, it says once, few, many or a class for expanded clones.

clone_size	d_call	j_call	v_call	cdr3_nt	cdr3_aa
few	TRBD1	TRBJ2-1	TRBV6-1	TGTGCCAGCAGCTGGCTGCGCCGGGACAGGGGGCTTAATGAGCAGTTCTTC	CASSWLRRDRGLNEQFF
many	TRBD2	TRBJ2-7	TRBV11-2	TGTGCCAGCAGCCCAACCGGGACTAGCGTGTACGAGCAGTACTTC	CASSPTGTSVYEQYF
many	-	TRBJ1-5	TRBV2	TGTGCCAGCAGAGTGGGAGGAACTAGCAATCAGCCCCAGCATTTT	CASRVGGTSNQPQHF
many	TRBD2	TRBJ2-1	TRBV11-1	TGTGCCAGCAGCTCCTATGCGGAGGGACTAGCGGGAGCTAACAATGAGCAGTTCTTC	CASSSYAEGLAGANNEQFF
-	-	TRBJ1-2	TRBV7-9	TGTGCCAGCAGCCCTGGACCGCTACTACTCTATGGCTACACCTTC	CASSPGPLLLYGYTF
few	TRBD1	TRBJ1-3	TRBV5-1	TGCGCCAGCAGCTTAACAGGGGGAAGGTCTGGAAACACCATATATTTT	CASSLTGGRSGNTIYF
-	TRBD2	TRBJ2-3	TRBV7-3	TGTGCCAGCAGCTTAACCAGCGGGAGTCAGGATACGCAGTATTTT	CASSLTSGSQDTQYF
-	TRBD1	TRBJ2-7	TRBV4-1	TGCGCCAGCAGCCAAGCCCCGGGACAGTTCTACGAGCAGTACTTC	CASSQAPGQFYEQYF
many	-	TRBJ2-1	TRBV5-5	TGTGCCAGCAGCTTGTTCGTCGAGACGCAGTTCTTC	CASSLFVETQFF
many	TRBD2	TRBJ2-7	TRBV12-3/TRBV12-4	TGTGCCACCCGAAGACTAGCGGGAAACTCCTACGAGCAGTACTTC	CATRRLAGNSYEQYF
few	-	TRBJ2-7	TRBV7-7	TGTGCCAGCAGCCAACGCCTAGGCCGCGAGCAGTACTTC	CASSQRLGREQYF
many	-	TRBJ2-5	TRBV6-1	TGTGCCAGCAGCGCCGGGACCCAAGAGACCCAGTACTTC	CASSAGTQETQYF
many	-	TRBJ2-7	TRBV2	TGTGCCAGCAGTGAAGCCATCATGTCCCGGCTCTACGAGCAGTACTTC	CASSEAIMSRLYEQYF
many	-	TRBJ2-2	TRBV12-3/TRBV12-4	TGTGCCAGCAGTTTCAGAGTAAAAAACACCGGGGAGCTGTTTTTT	CASSFRVKNTGELFF
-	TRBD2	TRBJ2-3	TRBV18	TGTGCCAGCTCACCCCTAGCGGGAGGGTACACAGATACGCAGTATTTT	CASSPLAGGYTDTQYF
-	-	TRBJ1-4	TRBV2	TGTGCCAGCAGTGAAAATCGGGGGCTCGGTAATGAAAAACTGTTTTTT	CASSENRGLGNEKLFF
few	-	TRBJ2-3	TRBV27	TGTGCCAGCAGTTTGGTAGACAACACAGATACGCAGTATTTT	CASSLVDNTDTQYF
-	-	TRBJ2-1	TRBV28	TGTGCCAGCAGTTTATCCGGGAGATGGGTCAATGATCAGTTCTTC	CASSLSGRWVNDQFF
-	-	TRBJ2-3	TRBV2	TGTGCCAGCCAAAAGTGGGGGGATCCAGATACGCAGTATTTT	CASQKWGDPDTQYF
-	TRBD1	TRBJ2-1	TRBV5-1	TGCGCCAGCAGCTTGGGTGGGACAGGGATCCACAATGAGCAGTTCTTC	CASSLGGTGIHNEQFF
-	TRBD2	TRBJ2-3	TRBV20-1	TGCAGTGCCGCGGACCCGACTAGCGGGACTACGGATACGCAGTATTTT	CSAADPTSGTTDTQYF
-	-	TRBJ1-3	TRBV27	TGTGCCAGCAGTTTTGGTCCCTCTGGAAACACCATATATTTT	CASSFGPSGNTIYF
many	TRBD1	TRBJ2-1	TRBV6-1	TGTGCCAGCCTTACGACAGGGGGGAGGAACAATGAGCAGTTCTTC	CASLTTGGRNNEQFF
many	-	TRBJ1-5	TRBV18	TGTGCCAGCTCACTTGACATTTCTGACAATCAGCCCCAGCATTTT	CASSLDISDNQPQHF
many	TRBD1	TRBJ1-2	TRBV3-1	TGTGCCAGCAGCCAGGACAGGGAGCACTATGGCTACACCTTC	CASSQDREHYGYTF
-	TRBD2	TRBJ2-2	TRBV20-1	TGCAGTGCTAGTCTTGCTAGCGGGGGCTCCCCCGCCGGGGAGCTGTTTTTT	CSASLASGGSPAGELFF
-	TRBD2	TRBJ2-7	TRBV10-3	TGTGCCATCAGTGACTGGACTAGCGGTTCGTACGAGCAGTACTTC	CAISDWTSGSYEQYF
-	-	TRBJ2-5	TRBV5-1	TGCGCCAGCAGCCTATACGGAAATCCTCAAGAGACCCAGTACTTC	CASSLYGNPQETQYF
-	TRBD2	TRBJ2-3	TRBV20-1	TGCAGTGCTAGGGAGGGACTAGCGGGAGGCACAGATACGCAGTATTTT	CSAREGLAGGTDTQYF
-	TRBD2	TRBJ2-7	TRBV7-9	TGTGCCAGCAGCGTGGGACTAGCGAACGAGCAGTACTTC	CASSVGLANEQYF
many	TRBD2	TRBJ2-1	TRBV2	TGTGCCAGCAGCTCCATTATAAGCGGGAGCTACAATGAGCAGTTCTTC	CASSSIISGSYNEQFF
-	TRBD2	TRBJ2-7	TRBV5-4	TGTGCCAGCAGCTTGACGTTAGCGGGAGGCGAGCAGTACTTC	CASSLTLAGGEQYF
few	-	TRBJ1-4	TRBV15	TGTGCCACCAGCAGGCAGCCTAATGAAAAACTGTTTTTT	CATSRQPNEKLFF
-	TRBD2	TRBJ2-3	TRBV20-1	TGCAGTGCTAGAAGCGGGAGCGGTACAGATACGCAGTATTTT	CSARSGSGTDTQYF
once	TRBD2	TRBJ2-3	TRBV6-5	TGTGCCAGCAGTTACTCAGGTTCTCAGGGAGGGCCGGATACGCAGTATTTT	CASSYSGSQGGPDTQYF
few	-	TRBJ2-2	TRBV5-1	TGCGCCACGTCAGTCTTTGGGGTCGACACCGGGGAGCTGTTTTTT	CATSVFGVDTGELFF
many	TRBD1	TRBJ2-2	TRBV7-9	TGTGCCAGCAGCTTAAGCCCATACAGGGGGCGTAATGCCGGGGAGCTGTTTTTT	CASSLSPYRGRNAGELFF
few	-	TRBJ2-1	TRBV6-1	TGTGCCAGCAGCCAATACACCTACAATGAGCAGTTCTTC	CASSQYTYNEQFF
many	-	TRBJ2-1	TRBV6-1	TGTGCCAGCAGTTACGACGGACGCCGCAATGAGCAGTTCTTC	CASSYDGRRNEQFF
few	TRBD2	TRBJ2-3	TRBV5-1	TGCGCCAGCAGCTTAATAGCGGGAGGGGCAGATACGCAGTATTTT	CASSLIAGGADTQYF
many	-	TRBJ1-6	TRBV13	TGTGCCAGCAGCTTAGGCCCGGGACACCATAATTCACCCCTCCACTTT	CASSLGPGHHNSPLHF
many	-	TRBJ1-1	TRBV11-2	TGTGCCAGCAGTTGGATGAACACTGAAGCTTTCTTT	CASSWMNTEAFF
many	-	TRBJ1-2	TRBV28	TGTGCCAGCAGTTTGGGGGGATTGGGGAGCTATGGCTACACCTTC	CASSLGGLGSYGYTF
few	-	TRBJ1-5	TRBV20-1	TGCAGTGCTAGGGCGACGGGGAATCAGCCCCAGCATTTT	CSARATGNQPQHF
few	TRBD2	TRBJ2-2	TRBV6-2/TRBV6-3	TGTGCCAGCAGTTACCAGCGGGAGGAACCCGGGGAGCTGTTTTTT	CASSYQREEPGELFF
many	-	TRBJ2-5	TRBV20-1	TGCAGTGCTAGGGAACAAGAGACCCAGTACTTC	CSAREQETQYF
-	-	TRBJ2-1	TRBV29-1	TGCAGCGTTGAAGGGCGGAATGAGCAGTTCTTC	CSVEGRNEQFF
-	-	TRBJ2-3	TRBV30	TGTGCCTTTAGGAGTCTAGATACGCAGTATTTT	CAFRSLDTQYF
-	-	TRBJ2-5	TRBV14	TGTGCCAGCAGCCACTCAACTTTCCGTATGCAAGAGACCCAGTACTTC	CASSHSTFRMQETQYF
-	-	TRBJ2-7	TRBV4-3	TGCGCCAGCAGCCAAGATGTGTCGGGAGACGAGCAGTACTTC	CASSQDVSGDEQYF
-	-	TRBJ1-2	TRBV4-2	TGTGCCAGCAGCCACGTAGGGGACAATAACTATGGCTACACCTTC	CASSHVGDNNYGYTF
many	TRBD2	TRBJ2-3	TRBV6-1	TGTGCCAGCAGTGGACCCCTTACTAGCGGGAGGGCCTGGACAGATACGCAGTATTTT	CASSGPLTSGRAWTDTQYF